This T cell receptor beta chain emerged from a study of tumor-infiltrating lymphocytes in oesophageal squamous cell carcinoma (TCRdb year 2016). This clonotype was seen repeatedly, ten times or more. It lacks a known antigen. No much larger clone exists at a distance of one base, and base qualities are not known. Receptor amplification or capture employed PCR. Sequencing instrument: Illumina HiSeq 2000. TCRdb reanalyzed the raw reads on its own, using fastp at Q25 for trimming and MiXCR for clone calling, and kept in-frame beta chains. Each record represents a unique CDR3 protein, reported with the most common genes and DNA among its rows. The sample has 9,500 to 11,000 distinct CDR3 sequences on record, approximately 50% of them singletons. The ten largest clones add up to approximately 37% of the sample. The germline V gene sets CDR1 to SGHTA and CDR2 to FQGNSA. The CDR3 has 13 amino acids, counting the end cysteine and phenylalanine. The CDR3 DNA has 39 bases and is translated from base 1. Deletion took 7 bases off V and 2 bases off J, with a span of 12 bases between the germline ends.

The sequence joins TRBV7-2 to TRBJ2-7, with an unclear D gene assignment. The TCR originated in a female donor with esophageal squamous cell carcinoma. Sequencing used esophageal tumor tissue. The nucleotide sequence reads as follows: TGTGCCAGCACCCGATCAAGGACCTACGAGCAGTACTTC. Translated, it reads CASTRSRTYEQYF.